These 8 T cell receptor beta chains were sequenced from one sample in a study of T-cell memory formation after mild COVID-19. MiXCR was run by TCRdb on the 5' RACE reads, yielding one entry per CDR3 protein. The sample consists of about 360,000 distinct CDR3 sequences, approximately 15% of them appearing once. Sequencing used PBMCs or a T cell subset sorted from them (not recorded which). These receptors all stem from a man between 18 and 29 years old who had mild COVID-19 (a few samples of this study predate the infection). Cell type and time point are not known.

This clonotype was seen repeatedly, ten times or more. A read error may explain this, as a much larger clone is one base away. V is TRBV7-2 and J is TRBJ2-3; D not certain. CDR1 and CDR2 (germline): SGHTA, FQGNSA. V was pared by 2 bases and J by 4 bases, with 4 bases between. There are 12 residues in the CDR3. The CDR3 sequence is CASSLYADTQYF. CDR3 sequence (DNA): TGTGCCAGCAGCTTATACGCAGATACGCAGTATTTT.

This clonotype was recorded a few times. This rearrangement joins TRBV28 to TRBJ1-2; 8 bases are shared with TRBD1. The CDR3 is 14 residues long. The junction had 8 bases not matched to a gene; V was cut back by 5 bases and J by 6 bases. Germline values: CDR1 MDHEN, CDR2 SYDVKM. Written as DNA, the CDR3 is TGTGCCAGCAGTCCAGGGTGGACAGGGCATGGCTACACCTTC. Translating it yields CASSPGWTGHGYTF.

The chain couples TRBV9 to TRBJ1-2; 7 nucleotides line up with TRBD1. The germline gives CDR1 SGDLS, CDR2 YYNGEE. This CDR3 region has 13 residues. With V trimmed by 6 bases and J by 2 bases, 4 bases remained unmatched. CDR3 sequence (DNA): TGTGCCAGCACTCAGGGGGGGAACTATGGCTACACCTTC. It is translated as CASTQGGNYGYTF.

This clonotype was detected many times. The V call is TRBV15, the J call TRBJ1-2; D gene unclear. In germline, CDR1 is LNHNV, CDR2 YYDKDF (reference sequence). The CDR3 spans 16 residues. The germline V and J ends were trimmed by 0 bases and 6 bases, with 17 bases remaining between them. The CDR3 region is CATSRDPRSDVHGYTF. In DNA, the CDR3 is TGTGCCACCAGCAGAGATCCCCGGAGCGACGTGCATGGCTACACCTTC. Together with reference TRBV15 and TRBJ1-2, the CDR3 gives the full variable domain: DAMVIQNPRYQVTQFGKPVTLSCSQTLNHNVMYWYQQKSSQAPKLLFHYYDKDFNNEADTPDNFQSRRPNTSFCFLDIRSPGLGDTAMYLCATSRDPRSDVHGYTFGSGTRLTVV.

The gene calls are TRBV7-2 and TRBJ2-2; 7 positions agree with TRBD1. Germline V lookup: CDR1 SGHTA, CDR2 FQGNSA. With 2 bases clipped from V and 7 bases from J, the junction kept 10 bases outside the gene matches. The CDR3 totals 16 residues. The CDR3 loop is CASSLFLQGSGGELFF. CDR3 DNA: TGTGCCAGCAGCTTATTCTTACAGGGGTCCGGCGGGGAGCTGTTTTTT.

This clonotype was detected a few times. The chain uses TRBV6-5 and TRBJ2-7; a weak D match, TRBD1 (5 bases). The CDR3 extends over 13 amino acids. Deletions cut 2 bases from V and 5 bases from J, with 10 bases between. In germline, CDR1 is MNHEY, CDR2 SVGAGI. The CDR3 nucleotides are TGTGCCAGCAGTTACGGGGCGGCTGACGAGCAGTACGTC. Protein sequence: CASSYGAADEQYV.

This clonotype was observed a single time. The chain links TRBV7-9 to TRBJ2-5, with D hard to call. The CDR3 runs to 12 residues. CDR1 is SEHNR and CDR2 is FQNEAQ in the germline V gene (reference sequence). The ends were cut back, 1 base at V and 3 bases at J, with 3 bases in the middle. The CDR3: CASSLEEETQYF. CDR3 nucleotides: TGTGCCAGCAGCTTAGAAGAAGAGACCCAGTACTTC.

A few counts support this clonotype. The CDR3 loop is CASSGQRRAPVPNYGYTF. As DNA, the CDR3 is TGTGCCAGCAGCGGACAGCGTAGAGCTCCTGTGCCTAACTATGGCTACACCTTC. The chain employs TRBV9 and TRBJ1-2, with D possibly being TRBD1 (5 bases). This CDR3 has 18 amino acids. Trimming shortened V by 3 bases and J by 0 bases, and 21 bases separated the two germline ends. Germline V gene data show CDR1 as SGDLS and CDR2 as YYNGEE.